This T cell receptor beta chain emerged from a study of CD8+CD57+ T cells in acquired aplastic anemia (dated by TCRdb to 2017 to 2018). Turning to the overall study: A mean of roughly 2.9 ug of DNA, ranging from roughly 0.2 to 27.4 ug, was extracted from sorted CD4+ and CD8+ cells. A CD8+CD57+ expansion meant a frequency higher than the mean frequency seen in healthy subjects.

Genomic DNA served as template for TCR beta VDJ combination and CDR3 sequence profiling. TCR repertoire sequencing was run on an Illumina HiSeq 2000. The published analysis was carried out like this. TRBV/TRBJ rearrangement plots, CDR3 size and DJ length profiles, and Simpson's diversity index were used to assess repertoires. The immunodominant clone was defined as the most abundant DNA sequence in deep sequencing data. CDR3 amino acid sequences were screened for sharing across subjects and compared with published repertoires and the VDJdb database. TCRdb cleaned the public reads at Q25 with fastp, built clones with MiXCR and kept in-frame beta chains. A single entry per CDR3 protein holds the most common genes and DNA from its merged rows. The V and J calls shown here were made by TCRdb, not taken from the authors' results. The sample yields 250,000 or so distinct CDR3 sequences; 45% to 50% were counted once. The top ten constitute about 8.3% of the sample.

Ten or more counts support this clonotype. The target of this receptor is not known. Base qualities were left out, and no much larger clone turns up one base away. Results the study describes overall, beyond this receptor: Patients and healthy controls showed no significant difference in CD8+ Simpson's diversity (P=0.060). Around 30 CD8+ CDR3 sequences were shared between patients and controls but appeared highly expressed in patients and within their immunodominant clones.

Trimming costs V 0 bases and J 1 base, and their ends lie 13 bases apart. Counted from cysteine to phenylalanine, this CDR3 has 16 amino acids. This entry keeps only the CDR3 DNA: 48 bases, framed from base 1. According to the germline V gene (reference sequence), CDR1 reads DFQATT and CDR2 reads SNEGSKA. Expansion of CD8+CD57+ cells had been shown by flow cytometry in the patients chosen for sequencing. Severe acquired aplastic anemia was diagnosed in all patients according to International Study of Aplastic Anemia and Agranulocytosis and Camitta criteria. At the time blood was sampled, none of the patients had received any therapy. TCR repertoires of sorted CD4+ and CD8+ blood T cells from severe aplastic anemia patients and healthy subjects were deep-sequenced in the study. In the USA, patient enrollment took place under clinicaltrials.gov protocols 00001620, 01623167, 00001397, 00071045, 00081523 and 00961064. Ficoll-Paque density gradient centrifugation was used to isolate peripheral blood mononuclear cells. Before DNA extraction, CD4+ and CD8+ T cells were sorted by FACS or by magnetic beads.

Sequencing was done on a sample of sorted CD4+, CD8+, or CD8+CD57+ T cells (not recorded which) from PBMCs. Here the chain combines TRBV20-1 and TRBJ1-3; confidence is insufficient to name the D gene. The clonotype was recovered from a human donor with aplastic anemia. The CDR3 sequence is CSARDSGDYSGNTIYF. The sequenced DNA is TGCAGTGCTAGAGATTCCGGGGATTATTCTGGAAACACCATATATTTT.